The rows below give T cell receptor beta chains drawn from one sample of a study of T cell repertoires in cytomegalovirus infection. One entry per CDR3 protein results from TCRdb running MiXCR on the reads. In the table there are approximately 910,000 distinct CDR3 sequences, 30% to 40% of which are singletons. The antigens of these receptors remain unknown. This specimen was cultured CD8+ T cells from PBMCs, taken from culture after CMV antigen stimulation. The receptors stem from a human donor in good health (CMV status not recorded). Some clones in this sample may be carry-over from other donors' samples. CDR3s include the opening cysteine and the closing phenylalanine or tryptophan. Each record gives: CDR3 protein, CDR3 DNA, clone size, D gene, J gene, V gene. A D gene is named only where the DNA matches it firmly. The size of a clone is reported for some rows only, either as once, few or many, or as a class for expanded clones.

CASSTTSGGAHEQFF,TGTGCCAGCAGCACGACTAGCGGGGGGGCCCATGAGCAGTTCTTC,few,TRBD2,TRBJ2-1,TRBV12-3/TRBV12-4
CASSLVSSGYNEQFF,TGTGCCAGCAGCTTAGTTTCTAGCGGATACAATGAGCAGTTCTTC,-,TRBD2,TRBJ2-1,TRBV7-9
CASRATGSGNYGYTF,TGTGCCAGCAGGGCGACTGGGTCAGGCAACTATGGCTACACCTTC,few,-,TRBJ1-2,TRBV13
CASWGTTAYNEQFF,TGTGCCAGCTGGGGGACGACAGCCTACAATGAGCAGTTCTTC,few,-,TRBJ2-1,TRBV27
CASSQPRRNSNQPQHF,TGTGCCAGCAGCCAGCCCCGCAGAAATAGCAATCAGCCCCAGCATTTT,-,-,TRBJ1-5,TRBV6-2/TRBV6-3
CASSRDRGRNDEKLFF,TGTGCCAGCAGCCGGGACAGGGGGCGAAATGATGAAAAACTGTTTTTT,-,TRBD1,TRBJ1-4,TRBV6-6
CATSDSGGSQYF,TGTGCCACCAGTGATTCAGGGGGATCGCAGTATTTT,-,TRBD1,TRBJ2-3,TRBV24-1
CASSTGGEYGYTF,TGTGCCAGCAGCACCGGGGGCGAGTATGGCTACACCTTC,many,-,TRBJ1-2,TRBV7-8
CASSSDRINNEQFF,TGTGCCAGCAGTTCCGACAGGATCAACAATGAGCAGTTCTTC,many,-,TRBJ2-1,TRBV27
CASSSIRRPGAFF,TGTGCCAGCAGCTCCATTAGGCGCCCTGGCGCTTTCTTT,few,-,TRBJ1-1,TRBV7-9
CASRGLPSGGRKETQYF,TGTGCCAGCAGGGGACTTCCTAGCGGGGGACGCAAAGAGACCCAGTACTTC,few,TRBD2,TRBJ2-5,TRBV2
CASSGRDGYEQYF,TGTGCCAGTAGTGGGAGGGACGGCTACGAGCAGTACTTC,-,TRBD2,TRBJ2-7,TRBV19
CATSDPSIGLAGGVGPDTQYF,TGTGCCACCAGTGATCCCTCGATCGGACTAGCGGGGGGCGTTGGCCCAGATACGCAGTATTTT,-,TRBD2,TRBJ2-3,TRBV24-1
CASSLFRTGRHGYTF,TGTGCCAGCAGCTTGTTCAGGACAGGGCGACATGGCTACACCTTC,-,TRBD1,TRBJ1-2,TRBV5-5
CASSEVRVHEQYF,TGCGCCAGCAGTGAGGTGCGCGTGCACGAGCAGTACTTC,-,-,TRBJ2-7,TRBV10-2
CASSFGTGPNEQFF,TGTGCCAGCAGCTTTGGGACAGGGCCCAATGAGCAGTTCTTC,-,TRBD1,TRBJ2-1,TRBV5-4
CATLQGQMGYEQYF,TGTGCCACCCTGCAAGGACAAATGGGCTACGAGCAGTACTTC,few,-,TRBJ2-7,TRBV6-1
CASTPTGSNTEAFF,TGTGCCAGTACTCCCACGGGGAGTAACACTGAAGCTTTCTTT,-,-,TRBJ1-1,TRBV19
CASSRSGFEQYF,TGCGCCAGCAGCCGAAGTGGTTTCGAGCAGTACTTC,-,-,TRBJ2-7,TRBV4-1
CASSESGLGGNEQFF,TGTGCCAGCAGTGAATCAGGGTTAGGGGGCAATGAGCAGTTCTTC,few,-,TRBJ2-1,TRBV2
CASSLGPPGDEAFF,TGTGCCAGCAGCTTAGGACCTCCGGGAGATGAAGCTTTCTTT,many,-,TRBJ1-1,TRBV7-6
CASSLSVLTEAFF,TGTGCCAGCAGTTTATCGGTTTTGACAGAAGCTTTCTTT,few,-,TRBJ1-1,TRBV27
CASSSLLTLAGGPDETQYF,TGTGCCAGCAGCAGCCTACTAACCCTAGCGGGGGGCCCCGATGAGACCCAGTACTTC,-,TRBD2,TRBJ2-5,TRBV7-6
CASSHPFFGTADTQYF,TGTGCCAGCAGCCATCCTTTTTTCGGGACCGCAGATACGCAGTATTTT,many,-,TRBJ2-3,TRBV7-2
CASSRGQESYNEQFF,TGTGCCAGCAGCCGAGGACAGGAGTCTTACAATGAGCAGTTCTTC,many,TRBD1,TRBJ2-1,TRBV7-6
CASSFAGGSGSTRDF,-,-,-,TRBJ2-4,TRBV5-6
CATGANNEQFF,TGTGCCACGGGGGCCAACAATGAGCAGTTCTTC,-,-,TRBJ2-1,TRBV12-3/TRBV12-4
CASSKGRGDTEAFF,TGTGCCAGCAGCAAAGGGCGCGGGGACACTGAAGCTTTCTTT,-,-,TRBJ1-1,TRBV14
CASSYSTPAIGVYEQYF,TGTGCCAGCAGTTACTCAACCCCAGCTATAGGGGTCTACGAGCAGTACTTC,once,-,TRBJ2-7,TRBV6-2/TRBV6-3
CASSNHRERVYGYTF,TGTGCCAGCAGCAATCACAGGGAAAGGGTCTATGGCTACACCTTC,-,-,TRBJ1-2,TRBV7-9
CASSLTGGDPEAFF,TGTGCCAGTAGTTTGACAGGCGGTGATCCTGAAGCTTTCTTT,-,-,TRBJ1-1,TRBV19
CASSVSGDSYNEQFF,TGTGCCAGCAGTGTCAGCGGGGACTCCTACAATGAGCAGTTCTTC,few,TRBD2,TRBJ2-1,TRBV6-4
CASSPRLAPSYEQYF,TGTGCCAGCAGTCCCCGGCTGGCCCCCTCCTACGAGCAGTACTTC,many,-,TRBJ2-7,TRBV7-6
CSARDHPSGGARDEQFF,TGCAGTGCTAGAGATCATCCTAGCGGGGGGGCTCGGGATGAGCAGTTCTTC,-,TRBD2,TRBJ2-1,TRBV20-1
CASSQSRVGRERHGYTF,TGTGCCAGCAGCCAATCTCGTGTCGGCAGGGAGAGACATGGCTACACCTTC,few,-,TRBJ1-2,TRBV14
CASSAGGGYTF,TGTGCCAGCAGTGCGGGGGGTGGCTACACCTTC,-,-,TRBJ1-2,TRBV27
CASSVARGFSTGELFF,TGTGCCAGTAGCGTGGCCAGGGGCTTCTCCACCGGGGAGCTGTTTTTT,-,-,TRBJ2-2,TRBV19
CASNRDRDVPGELFF,TGTGCCAGTAACCGGGACAGGGACGTTCCCGGGGAGCTGTTTTTT,-,TRBD1,TRBJ2-2,TRBV12-3/TRBV12-4
CASSPLRASADTQYF,TGTGCCAGCTCACCACTCAGGGCTTCGGCAGATACGCAGTATTTT,-,-,TRBJ2-3,TRBV18
CASSRIWGGTDTQYF,TGTGCCAGCAGCCGAATTTGGGGTGGCACAGATACGCAGTATTTT,many,-,TRBJ2-3,TRBV3-1
CASSLETVGFSTAFF,TGTGCCAGCAGCTTAGAGACAGTCGGGTTTAGCACGGCTTTCTTT,few,-,TRBJ1-1,TRBV7-8
CASSRDGGYEQYF,TGTGCCAGCAGCCGCGACGGGGGATACGAGCAGTACTTC,many,-,TRBJ2-7,TRBV12-3/TRBV12-4
CSAPTRAHNEQFF,TGCAGCGCTCCGACTAGAGCCCACAATGAGCAGTTCTTC,-,-,TRBJ2-1,TRBV29-1
CASSQEKAAVYNEQFF,TGCGCCAGCAGCCAAGAGAAAGCGGCCGTATACAATGAGCAGTTCTTC,once,-,TRBJ2-1,TRBV4-1
CASSQWRQGVLEDTDTQYF,TGCGCCAGCAGCCAATGGCGACAGGGAGTTTTGGAAGACACAGATACGCAGTATTTT,few,TRBD1,TRBJ2-3,TRBV4-3